These 24 T cell receptor beta chains were sequenced from one sample in a study of T cell responses to AZD1222 COVID-19 vaccine. The repertoire was sequenced with immunoSEQ multiplex PCR; TCRdb's copy has only in-frame clones and lacks some. The sample carries over 150,000 clones, roughly 90% recorded once. The sequencing used peripheral blood, collected on day 0 of AZD1222 vaccination. The receptors here all came from an adult in good health.

This chain links TRBV2 with TRBJ2-7, with 9 bases matching TRBD1. The CDR3 is 14 residues long. V lost 6 bases to trimming and J lost 3 bases; unmatched junction nucleotides: 6. Germline CDR1 and CDR2: SNHLY and FYNNEI. CDR3 in DNA: TGTGCCAGCAGGACAGGGGGAGGGATCTACGAGCAGTACTTC. As protein: CASRTGGGIYEQYF.

In regard to this clone: A junction end diverges from the germline sequence, so it may reflect a read error. The chain uses TRBV7-7 and TRBJ2-1; unclear D gene. Per the germline V gene, CDR1 is SSHAT and CDR2 is FNYEAQ (reference sequence). This CDR3 contains 15 residues. CDR3 loop: CASSLSASSYNEQFF. The CDR3 nucleotides read TGTGCTAGCAGCTTAAGCGCTAGCTCCTACAATGAGCAGTTCTTC.

V is TRBV15 and J is TRBJ1-1; 7 nucleotides agree with TRBD1. The CDR3 runs to 12 residues. Trimming removed 4 bases from V and 10 bases from J; junction bases left unmatched: 6. Per the germline V gene, CDR1 is LNHNV and CDR2 is YYDKDF (reference sequence). The chain's CDR3 is CATSKIQGSAFF. The CDR3 nucleotides read TGTGCCACCAGCAAAATACAGGGGTCAGCTTTCTTT.

This clone was detected once. The chain has TRBV7-3 and TRBJ1-1; D remains unclear. Germline V lookup: CDR1 SGHTA, CDR2 FQGTGA. V shed 5 bases and J shed 7 bases, with 14 bases lying between them. This CDR3 comprises 13 residues. The CDR3 sequence is CASSPLNRDEAFF. For the CDR3, the DNA is TGTGCCAGCAGCCCCCTGAATCGGGATGAAGCTTTCTTT.

This sequence joins TRBV30 and TRBJ1-5, with 7 nucleotides matching TRBD1. CDR1 is GTSNPN, CDR2 SVGIG, per germline (reference sequence). After removal of 1 base from V and 7 bases from J, the junction contained 4 bases not matched to a gene. The CDR3 consists of 13 residues. The CDR3 DNA reads as TGTGCCTGGAGTGGTACAGGGGACCAGCCCCAGCATTTT. Protein: CAWSGTGDQPQHF. The variable domain in full, with the rest retrieved from reference TRBV30 and TRBJ1-5, is SQTIHQWPATLVQPVGSPLSLECTVEGTSNPNLYWYRQAAGRGLQLLFYSVGIGQISSEVPQNLSASRPQDRQFILSSKKLLLSDSGFYLCAWSGTGDQPQHFGDGTRLSIL.

The J gene is TRBJ2-1, the V gene TRBV6-5; 7 bases fit TRBD1. The CDR3 consists of 15 residues. CDR1 and CDR2 from the germline V gene are MNHEY and SVGAGI. The trim removed 4 bases at V and 8 bases at J, leaving 11 bases unmatched. For the CDR3, the DNA is TGTGCCAGCAGTTTCAGGGGGACAGATTGGGATGAGCAGTTCTTC. Encoded protein: CASSFRGTDWDEQFF.

The J gene is TRBJ2-7, the V gene TRBV19; 11 bases align to TRBD1. Per the germline V gene, CDR1 is LNHDA and CDR2 is SQIVND (reference sequence). The CDR3 totals 14 residues. Unmatched junction bases numbered 4, after V lost 3 bases and J lost 6 bases. CDR3 residues: CASSMRTGGSEQYF. CDR3 in DNA: TGTGCCAGTAGTATGAGGACAGGGGGCAGCGAGCAGTACTTC.

The V and J genes are TRBV6-5 and TRBJ1-3; the D is unclear. Trimming pared 2 bases from V and 2 bases from J, leaving 7 bases between. Germline V CDR1 and CDR2: MNHEY, SVGAGI. The CDR3 runs to 14 residues. CDR3 region: CASSYREAGNTIYF. The CDR3 DNA reads as TGTGCCAGCAGTTACCGGGAGGCTGGAAACACCATATATTTT.

The chain combines TRBV27 with TRBJ2-3; TRBD1 might be the D (5 bases). The CDR3 spans 13 residues. With 2 bases removed from V and 5 bases from J, the gap between germline ends came to 8 bases. Germline CDR1 MNHEY, CDR2 SMNVEV (reference sequence). CDR3 sequence reads: CASSLQTVDTQYF. The CDR3 DNA reads TGTGCCAGCAGTTTACAGACAGTAGATACGCAGTATTTT.

The chain employs TRBV9 and TRBJ1-2; 7 nucleotides align to TRBD1. CDR1 is SGDLS, CDR2 YYNGEE, per germline. V was clipped by 0 bases and J by 8 bases; unmatched bases: 4. The CDR3 runs to 13 residues. The DNA for the CDR3 is TGTGCCAGCAGCGTAGCAGGGGACAGCGGCTACACCTTC. This translates into CASSVAGDSGYTF.

This sequence joins TRBV15 and TRBJ2-5; no reliable D call. The germline CDR1 and CDR2 sequences are LNHNV and YYDKDF (reference sequence). Trimming took 0 bases from V and 1 from J, leaving 9 bases between them. The CDR3 covers 15 residues. CDR3 nucleotide sequence: TGTGCCACCAGCAGAGATTCGAGTAGCCAAGAGACCCAGTACTTC. Residues: CATSRDSSSQETQYF. Variable domain in full (rest from reference TRBV15 and TRBJ2-5): DAMVIQNPRYQVTQFGKPVTLSCSQTLNHNVMYWYQQKSSQAPKLLFHYYDKDFNNEADTPDNFQSRRPNTSFCFLDIRSPGLGDTAMYLCATSRDSSSQETQYFGPGTRLLVL.

This sequence joins TRBV18 and TRBJ2-7; D is uncertain. The V and J ends lost 1 base and 1 base respectively, with 8 bases between them. CDR1 KGHSH and CDR2 LQKENI come from the germline V gene. The CDR3 covers 14 residues. CDR3 protein: CASSPLDSSYEQYF. The CDR3 DNA is TGTGCCAGCTCACCACTCGACTCTTCCTACGAGCAGTACTTC.

This chain joins TRBV19 and TRBJ2-7; TRBD2 is a possible D gene (5 bases). Trimming pared 5 bases from V and 4 bases from J, leaving 18 bases between. CDR3 length equals 15 residues. CDR1 and CDR2 from the germline V gene are LNHDA and SQIVND (reference sequence). In nucleotides, the CDR3 is TGTGCCAGTAGTCCATCCTACTCCGGGAAGTACGAGCAGTACTTC. The encoded protein is CASSPSYSGKYEQYF. Combining the CDR3 with reference TRBV19 and TRBJ2-7 gives the whole variable domain DGGITQSPKYLFRKEGQNVTLSCEQNLNHDAMYWYRQDPGQGLRLIYYSQIVNDFQKGDIAEGYSVSREKKESFPLTVTSAQKNPTAFYLCASSPSYSGKYEQYFGPGTRLTVT.

V usage is TRBV12-3 or TRBV12-4 and J usage is TRBJ2-1; D remains unclear. Deletions cut 8 bases from V and 2 bases from J, with 10 bases between. The CDR3 is 13 amino acids. CDR3 residues: CASLGSAYNEQFF. Here the CDR3 DNA reads TGTGCCAGCCTGGGATCCGCCTACAATGAGCAGTTCTTC.

The chain carries TRBV29-1 and TRBJ1-1; 7 nucleotides match TRBD1. The CDR3 runs 16 residues. Germline CDR1 and CDR2: SQVTM and ANQGSEA. V shed 3 bases and J 1 base; nucleotides not matched to a gene: 11. CDR3: CSVEWARGTANTEAFF. The CDR3 DNA follows: TGCAGCGTTGAGTGGGCTCGGGGGACAGCGAACACTGAAGCTTTCTTT.

A single count supports this clone. This rearrangement joins TRBV6-5 to TRBJ2-1; 8 bases are shared with TRBD2. There are 15 residues in the CDR3. CDR1 is MNHEY, CDR2 SVGAGI, per germline. Germline trimming cut 4 bases from V and 5 bases from J; bases unmatched to any gene: 7. The CDR3 loop is CASSSKRESHNEQFF. The CDR3 coding sequence is TGTGCCAGCAGTTCAAAGCGGGAGTCCCACAATGAGCAGTTCTTC.

V is TRBV9 and J is TRBJ2-2, with TRBD1 matching over 8 bases. V lost 4 bases to trimming and J lost 3 bases; unmatched junction nucleotides: 5. The CDR3 has 15 residues. Germline V gene data show CDR1 as SGDLS and CDR2 as YYNGEE. The CDR3: CASSPRTGHTGELFF. Here the CDR3 DNA reads TGTGCCAGCAGCCCCCGGACAGGGCACACCGGGGAGCTGTTTTTT.

This clone came up once. This chain uses TRBV5-5 with TRBJ2-7, with 8 bases that match TRBD1. From germline, CDR1 is SGHKS and CDR2 YYEKEE (reference sequence). The J segment lost 4 bases and the V segment lost 5 bases, leaving 8 bases of the junction unmatched. The CDR3 extends over 14 amino acids. As DNA, the CDR3 is TGTGCCAGCAGGCAAGGACAGGGATTTTACGAGCAGTACTTC. Protein sequence: CASRQGQGFYEQYF.

The genes are TRBV7-6 and TRBJ2-1, with TRBD1 as a possible D gene (6 bases). This CDR3 comprises 13 residues. V was clipped by 5 bases and J by 9 bases, with 14 bases between them. CDR1 and CDR2 (germline): SGHVS, FNYEAQ. CDR3 amino acids: CASSTQGYGEQFF. The CDR3 bases are TGTGCCAGCAGCACCCAGGGGTATGGTGAGCAGTTCTTC. The variable domain in full, completed from reference TRBV7-6 and TRBJ2-1, reads GAGVSQSPRYKVTKRGQDVALRCDPISGHVSLYWYRQALGQGPEFLTYFNYEAQQDKSGLPNDRFSAERPEGSISTLTIQRTEQRDSAMYRCASSTQGYGEQFFGPGTRLTVL.

The V gene is TRBV5-4, the J gene TRBJ2-1; possibly TRBD1 for D (5 bases). V was trimmed by 4 bases and J by 6 bases, leaving 11 bases between them. Germline CDR1 and CDR2: SGHNT and YYREEE (reference sequence). This CDR3 spans 13 amino acids. The CDR3 region is CASSRQYPNEQFF. CDR3 nucleotides: TGTGCCAGCAGCCGACAGTATCCCAATGAGCAGTTCTTC.

CDR3 DNA sequence: TGTGCCAGCAGCCCCCCTTCGAATACGCAGTATTTT. Protein product: CASSPPSNTQYF. The V gene is TRBV9, the J gene TRBJ2-3; D uncertain. Trimming shortened V by 4 bases and J by 7 bases, and 10 bases separated the two germline ends. The V gene's germline CDR1 is SGDLS and CDR2 YYNGEE. This CDR3 contains 12 residues.

The V call is TRBV19, the J call TRBJ1-4; D remains ambiguous. Germline V gene data show CDR1 as LNHDA and CDR2 as SQIVND (reference sequence). The CDR3 totals 15 residues. The ends were cut back, 4 bases at V and 8 bases at J, with 17 bases in the middle. The chain's CDR3 is CASSRMTGSLEKLFF. The CDR3 DNA follows: TGTGCCAGTAGTAGAATGACTGGTTCCTTAGAAAAACTGTTTTTT. Based on the CDR3 plus reference TRBV19 and TRBJ1-4, the full variable domain is DGGITQSPKYLFRKEGQNVTLSCEQNLNHDAMYWYRQDPGQGLRLIYYSQIVNDFQKGDIAEGYSVSREKKESFPLTVTSAQKNPTAFYLCASSRMTGSLEKLFFGSGTQLSVL.

This rearrangement joins TRBV15 to TRBJ1-6, with 10 bases lining up with TRBD1. The germline V gene has CDR1 LNHNV and CDR2 YYDKDF (reference sequence). The trim removed 0 bases at V and 10 bases at J, leaving 0 bases unmatched. The CDR3 sequence is 14 residues long. CDR3 loop: CATSREGQGSPLHF. CDR3 DNA sequence: TGTGCCACCAGCAGAGAGGGACAGGGGTCACCCCTCCACTTT.

V is TRBV6-5 and J is TRBJ1-6; 7 nucleotides agree with TRBD1. Germline V CDR1 and CDR2: MNHEY, SVGAGI. V lost 6 bases to trimming and J lost 6 bases; unmatched junction nucleotides: 2. This CDR3 region has 13 residues. Written as DNA, the CDR3 is TGTGCCAGCAGAACAGGGGTTAATTCACCCCTCCACTTT. Its protein product is CASRTGVNSPLHF.